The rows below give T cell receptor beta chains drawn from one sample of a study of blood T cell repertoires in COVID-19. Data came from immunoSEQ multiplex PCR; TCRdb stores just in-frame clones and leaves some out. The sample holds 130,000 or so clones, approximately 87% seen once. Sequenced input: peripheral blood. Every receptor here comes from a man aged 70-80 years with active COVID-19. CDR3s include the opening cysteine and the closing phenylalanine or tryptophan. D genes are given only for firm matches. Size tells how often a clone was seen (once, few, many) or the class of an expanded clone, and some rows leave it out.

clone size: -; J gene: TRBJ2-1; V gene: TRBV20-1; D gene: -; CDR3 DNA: TGCAGTGCTAGTTCCGGGACATACAATGAGCAGTTCTTC; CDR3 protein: CSASSGTYNEQFF
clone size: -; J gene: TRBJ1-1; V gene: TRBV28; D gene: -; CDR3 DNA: TGTGCCAGCAGACCCGGGGTGACCATGAACACTGAAGCTTTCTTT; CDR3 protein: CASRPGVTMNTEAFF
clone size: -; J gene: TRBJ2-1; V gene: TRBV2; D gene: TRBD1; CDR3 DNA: TGTGCCACCACGGACAGGGGAGGCAATGAGCAGTTCTTC; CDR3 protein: CATTDRGGNEQFF
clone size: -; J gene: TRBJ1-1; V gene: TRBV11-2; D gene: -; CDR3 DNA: TGTGCCAGCGGCCTACAGAGTGGGTCCACTGAAGCTTTCTTT; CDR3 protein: CASGLQSGSTEAFF
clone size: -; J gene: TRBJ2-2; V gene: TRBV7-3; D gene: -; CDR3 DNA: TGTGCCAGCAGCTTAAACGGCGGGGCGGTCGCCGGGGAGCTGTTTTTT; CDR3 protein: CASSLNGGAVAGELFF
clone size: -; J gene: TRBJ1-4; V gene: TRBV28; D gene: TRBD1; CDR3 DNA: TGTGCCAGCAGTCTGACAGGGGGCGCCGGAACTAATGAAAAACTGTTTTTT; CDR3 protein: CASSLTGGAGTNEKLFF
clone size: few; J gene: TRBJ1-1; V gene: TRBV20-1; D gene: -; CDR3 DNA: TGCGCTGGACAGTTGAACACTGAAGCTTTCTTT; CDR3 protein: CAGQLNTEAFF
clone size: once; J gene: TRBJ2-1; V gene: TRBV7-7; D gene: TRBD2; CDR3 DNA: TGTGCCAGCAGCATCGGGACTAGCGGGAGCAAGAATGAGCAGTTCTTC; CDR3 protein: CASSIGTSGSKNEQFF
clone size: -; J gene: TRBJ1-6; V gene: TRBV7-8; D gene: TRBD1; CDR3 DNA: TGTGCCAGCAGCAACTCGGGAGGGGGCGGATCACCCCTCCACTTT; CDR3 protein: CASSNSGGGGSPLHF
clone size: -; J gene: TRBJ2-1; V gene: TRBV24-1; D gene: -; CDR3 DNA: TGTGCCACCAGTGATCGGCTAGCGCCCTACAATGAGCAGTTCTTC; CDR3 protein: CATSDRLAPYNEQFF
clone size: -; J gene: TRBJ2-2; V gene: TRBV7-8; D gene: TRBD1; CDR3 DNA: TGTGCCAGCAGTGGGGACAGACCTTCGAACACCGGGGAGCTGTTTTTT; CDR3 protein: CASSGDRPSNTGELFF
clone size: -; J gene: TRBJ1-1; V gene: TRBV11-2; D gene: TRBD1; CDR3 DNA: TGTGCCAGCAGCTTAGACCGACCAGGGGGCTCTGAAGCTTTCTTT; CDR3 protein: CASSLDRPGGSEAFF
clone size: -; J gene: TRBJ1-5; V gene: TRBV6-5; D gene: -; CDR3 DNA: TGTGCCAGCAACGTGGGGGGGGCTGGAAATCAGCCCCAGCATTTT; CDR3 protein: CASNVGGAGNQPQHF
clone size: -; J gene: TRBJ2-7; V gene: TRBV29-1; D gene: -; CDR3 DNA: TGCAGCGTCTACATTAGGGGGAGCTCCTACGAGCAGTACTTC; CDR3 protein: CSVYIRGSSYEQYF
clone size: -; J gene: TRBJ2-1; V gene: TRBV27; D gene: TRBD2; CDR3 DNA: TGTGCCAGCGAAATTGGGGGGGGGAGTCACCGGGCTATCGGTGAGCAGTTCTTC; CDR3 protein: CASEIGGGSHRAIGEQFF
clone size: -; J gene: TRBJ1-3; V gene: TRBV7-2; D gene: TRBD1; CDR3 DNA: TGTGCCAGCAGCTACCAGGGGGGCTCTGGAAACACCATATATTTT; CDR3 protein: CASSYQGGSGNTIYF
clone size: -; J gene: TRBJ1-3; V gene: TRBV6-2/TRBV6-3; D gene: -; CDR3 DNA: TGTGCCAGCAGTTATTTTCCATCCTACTCTGGAAACACCATATATTTT; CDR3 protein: CASSYFPSYSGNTIYF
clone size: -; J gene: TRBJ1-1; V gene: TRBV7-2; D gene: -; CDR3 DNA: TGTGCCAGCAGCTTAAGGTACGGGGTGGAGCAGACGAACACTGAAGCTTTCTTT; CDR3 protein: CASSLRYGVEQTNTEAFF
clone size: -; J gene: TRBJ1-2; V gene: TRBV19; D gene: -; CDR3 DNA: TGTGCCAGTAGTACGGGACCAGGGGAGATTGGCGGCTACACCTTC; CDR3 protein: CASSTGPGEIGGYTF
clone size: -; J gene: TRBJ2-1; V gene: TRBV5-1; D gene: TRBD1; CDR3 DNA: TGCGCCAGCAGCTTGGGGGACAGCCGACTCAATGAGCAGTTCTTC; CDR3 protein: CASSLGDSRLNEQFF
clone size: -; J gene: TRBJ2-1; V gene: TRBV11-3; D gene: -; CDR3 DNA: TGTGCCAGCAGCCCAGGAACTAGGCTCTACAATGAGCAGTTCTTC; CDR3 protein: CASSPGTRLYNEQFF
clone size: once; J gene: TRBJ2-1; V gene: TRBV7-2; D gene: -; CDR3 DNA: TGTGCCAGCAGCCCGGGACAAGGTTTCAATGAGCAGTTCTTC; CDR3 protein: CASSPGQGFNEQFF
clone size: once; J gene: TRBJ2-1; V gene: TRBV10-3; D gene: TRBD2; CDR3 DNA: TGTGCCATCAGCCTCGGACTAGCGGGGGCCTACAATGAGCAGTTCTTC; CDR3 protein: CAISLGLAGAYNEQFF
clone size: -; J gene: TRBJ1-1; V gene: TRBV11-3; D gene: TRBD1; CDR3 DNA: TGTGCCAGCAGCCTGACAGGGGTGGGTGAAGCTTTCTTT; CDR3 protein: CASSLTGVGEAFF
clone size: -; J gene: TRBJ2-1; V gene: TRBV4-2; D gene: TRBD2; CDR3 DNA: TGTGCCAGCAGCCAATCCCCGGGACTAGCGGGAGACGGCTACAATGAGCAGTTCTTC; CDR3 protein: CASSQSPGLAGDGYNEQFF
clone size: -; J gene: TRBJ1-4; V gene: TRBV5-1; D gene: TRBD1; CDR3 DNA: TGCGCCAGCAGCGCTAGACCGGGACAGATGAATGAAAAACTGTTTTTT; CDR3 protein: CASSARPGQMNEKLFF
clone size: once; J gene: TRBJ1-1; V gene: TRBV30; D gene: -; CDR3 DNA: TGTGCCTGGAGGTCACAGGGAAGGGGCGCTGAAGCTTTCTTT; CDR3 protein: CAWRSQGRGAEAFF
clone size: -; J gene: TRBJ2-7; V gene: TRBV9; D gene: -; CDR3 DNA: TGTGCCAGCAGCGCCGGGACTCCCTCCTACGAGCAGTACTTC; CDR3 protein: CASSAGTPSYEQYF
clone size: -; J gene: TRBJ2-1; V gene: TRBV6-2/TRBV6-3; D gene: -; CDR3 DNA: TGTGCCAGCAGATACGCTATGCGAATCTACAATGAGCAGTTCTTC; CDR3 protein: CASRYAMRIYNEQFF